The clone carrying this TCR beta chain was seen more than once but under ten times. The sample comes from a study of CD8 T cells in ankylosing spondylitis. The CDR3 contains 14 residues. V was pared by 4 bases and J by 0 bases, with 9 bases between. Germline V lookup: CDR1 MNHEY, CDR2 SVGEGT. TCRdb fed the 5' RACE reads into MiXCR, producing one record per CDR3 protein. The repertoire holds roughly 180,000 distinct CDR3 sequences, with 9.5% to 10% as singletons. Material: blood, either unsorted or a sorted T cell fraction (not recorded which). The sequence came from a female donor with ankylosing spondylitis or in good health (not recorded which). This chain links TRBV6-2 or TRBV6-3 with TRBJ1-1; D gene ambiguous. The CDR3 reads CASSSDGMNTEAFF. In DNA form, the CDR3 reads TGTGCCAGCAGTTCTGATGGAATGAACACTGAAGCTTTCTTT.